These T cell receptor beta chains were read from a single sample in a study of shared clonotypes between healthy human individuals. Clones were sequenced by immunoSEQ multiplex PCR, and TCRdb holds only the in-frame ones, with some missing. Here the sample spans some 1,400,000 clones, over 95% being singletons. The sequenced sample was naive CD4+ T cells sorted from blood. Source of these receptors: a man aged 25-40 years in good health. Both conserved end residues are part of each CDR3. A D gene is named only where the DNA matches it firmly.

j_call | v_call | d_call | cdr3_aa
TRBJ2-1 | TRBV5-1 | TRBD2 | CASSLAPGTSNYNEQFF
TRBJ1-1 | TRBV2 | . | CASGGGAGAFF
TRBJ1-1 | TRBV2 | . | CASNQQENTEAFF
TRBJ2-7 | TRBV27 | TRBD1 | CASSLRQGGTYEQYF
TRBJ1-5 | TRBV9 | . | CASSEGLSNQPQHF
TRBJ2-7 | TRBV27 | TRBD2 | CASSPSLAGSRRQYF
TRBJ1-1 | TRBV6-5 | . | CASSYSAGPGEGEAFF
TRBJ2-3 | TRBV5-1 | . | CASSLIDQGSPQYF
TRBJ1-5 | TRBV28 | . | CASSLPGRLNQPQHF
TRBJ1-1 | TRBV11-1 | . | CASSLKGNTEAFF